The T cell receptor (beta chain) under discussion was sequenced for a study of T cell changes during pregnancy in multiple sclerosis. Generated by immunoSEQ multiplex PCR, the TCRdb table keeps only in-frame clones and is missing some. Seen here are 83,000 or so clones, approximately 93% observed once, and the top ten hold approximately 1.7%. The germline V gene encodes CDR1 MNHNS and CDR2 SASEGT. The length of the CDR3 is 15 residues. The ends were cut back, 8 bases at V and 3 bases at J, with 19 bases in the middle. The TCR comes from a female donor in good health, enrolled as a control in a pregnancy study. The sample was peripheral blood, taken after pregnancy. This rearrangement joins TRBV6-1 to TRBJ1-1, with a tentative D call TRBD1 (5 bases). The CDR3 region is CASFFGGDWHTEAFF. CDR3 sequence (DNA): TGTGCCAGCTTTTTTGGGGGGGATTGGCACACTGAAGCTTTCTTT.